A selection of T cell receptor beta chains follows, all from one sample in a study of blood T cell repertoires in COVID-19. Method: immunoSEQ multiplex PCR; TCRdb's copy keeps in-frame clones and lacks some. Found here are 330,000 or so clones, roughly 90% of them singletons; the top ten hold approximately 1%. The sequenced sample was PBMCs or T cells enriched from blood (not recorded which). These receptors were taken from a woman younger than 45 who had been exposed to COVID-19. The CDR3 runs from the conserved cysteine through the conserved F or W. Each record gives: CDR3 length, clone size, D gene, V gene, J gene, CDR3 DNA, CDR3 protein. A D gene is named only where the DNA matches it firmly. Where a row states a size, it is once, few, many or the class of an expanded clone; other rows omit it.

len: 14
abundance: NA
d_gene: NA
v_gene: TRBV7-8
j_gene: TRBJ1-2
CDR3nt: TGTGCCAGCAGCTTAAGGGGGAGTTGGTATGGCTACACCTTC
CDR3aa: CASSLRGSWYGYTF

len: 12
abundance: NA
d_gene: NA
v_gene: TRBV30
j_gene: TRBJ2-7
CDR3nt: TGTGCCTGGTCGGACACCGCCTACGAGCAGTACTTC
CDR3aa: CAWSDTAYEQYF

len: 14
abundance: NA
d_gene: NA
v_gene: TRBV11-1
j_gene: TRBJ2-5
CDR3nt: TGTGCCAGCAGCTTCCTCAGCGAAAAAGAGACCCAGTACTTC
CDR3aa: CASSFLSEKETQYF

len: 16
abundance: once
d_gene: NA
v_gene: TRBV19
j_gene: TRBJ1-5
CDR3nt: TGTGCCAGTAGTTTGGGCAGGGGAAATAGCAATCAGCCCCAGCATTTT
CDR3aa: CASSLGRGNSNQPQHF

len: 15
abundance: NA
d_gene: NA
v_gene: TRBV5-1
j_gene: TRBJ2-7
CDR3nt: TGCGCCAGCAGCTTGGCGCAGGGTGTCGGGTACGAGCAGTACTTC
CDR3aa: CASSLAQGVGYEQYF

len: 16
abundance: NA
d_gene: NA
v_gene: TRBV4-2
j_gene: TRBJ2-1
CDR3nt: TGTGCCAGCAGCCAAGAAGGGGGTAGATCCAACAATGAGCAGTTCTTC
CDR3aa: CASSQEGGRSNNEQFF

len: 14
abundance: NA
d_gene: NA
v_gene: TRBV5-1
j_gene: TRBJ2-2
CDR3nt: TGCGCCAGCAGCCCTACGGGAGCCACCGGGGAGCTGTTTTTT
CDR3aa: CASSPTGATGELFF

len: 14
abundance: NA
d_gene: TRBD2
v_gene: TRBV9
j_gene: TRBJ2-3
CDR3nt: TGTGCCAGCAGCGCCCACGGGGGGACAGATACGCAGTATTTT
CDR3aa: CASSAHGGTDTQYF

len: 16
abundance: NA
d_gene: NA
v_gene: TRBV4-2
j_gene: TRBJ2-3
CDR3nt: TGTGCCAGCAGCCACCCCGGGACTTTCCACACAGATACGCAGTATTTT
CDR3aa: CASSHPGTFHTDTQYF

len: 18
abundance: once
d_gene: TRBD1
v_gene: TRBV4-1
j_gene: TRBJ1-5
CDR3nt: TGCGCCAGCAGCCAAGCGGGGACAGGGGGCGCCGCCAATCAGCCCCAGCATTTT
CDR3aa: CASSQAGTGGAANQPQHF

len: 17
abundance: NA
d_gene: NA
v_gene: TRBV3-1/TRBV3-2
j_gene: TRBJ1-4
CDR3nt: TGTGCCAGCAGCCAAGGAATGGGAGGATATGAGAATGAAAAACTGTTTTTT
CDR3aa: CASSQGMGGYENEKLFF

len: 14
abundance: few
d_gene: TRBD1
v_gene: TRBV2
j_gene: TRBJ1-1
CDR3nt: TGTGCCAGCAGAGCCGGGACAGGGGGCCAAGTAGCTTTCTTT
CDR3aa: CASRAGTGGQVAFF

len: 15
abundance: NA
d_gene: NA
v_gene: TRBV7-9
j_gene: TRBJ1-4
CDR3nt: TGTGCCAGCAGCTTAGACAGGGTCAGGGATGAAAAACTGTTTTTT
CDR3aa: CASSLDRVRDEKLFF

len: 14
abundance: NA
d_gene: NA
v_gene: TRBV19
j_gene: TRBJ2-7
CDR3nt: TGTGCCAGTAGCTTCCCAGGGGTGGCCTACGAGCAGTACTTC
CDR3aa: CASSFPGVAYEQYF

len: 14
abundance: NA
d_gene: NA
v_gene: TRBV6-5
j_gene: TRBJ2-3
CDR3nt: TGTGCCAGCAGATTTGACAGGAGCACAGATACGCAGTATTTT
CDR3aa: CASRFDRSTDTQYF

len: 14
abundance: NA
d_gene: NA
v_gene: TRBV19
j_gene: TRBJ2-7
CDR3nt: TGTGCCAGTAGTATCCTAGTCGGGAACTACGAGCAGTACTTC
CDR3aa: CASSILVGNYEQYF

len: 15
abundance: NA
d_gene: NA
v_gene: TRBV19
j_gene: TRBJ1-2
CDR3nt: TGTGCCAGTAGTACACCATCGGGAGAGGCCCATGGCTACACCTTC
CDR3aa: CASSTPSGEAHGYTF

len: 13
abundance: NA
d_gene: NA
v_gene: TRBV19
j_gene: TRBJ2-5
CDR3nt: TGTGCCAGTAGTCCGGGGAATCAAGAGACCCAGTACTTC
CDR3aa: CASSPGNQETQYF

len: 14
abundance: NA
d_gene: TRBD1
v_gene: TRBV7-8
j_gene: TRBJ2-7
CDR3nt: TGTGCCAGCGAAACTTGGACAGGCGGGCGCGAGCAGTACTTC
CDR3aa: CASETWTGGREQYF

len: 15
abundance: NA
d_gene: NA
v_gene: TRBV19
j_gene: TRBJ1-5
CDR3nt: TGTGCCAGTAGTATAGTCCCGACAGAAAATCAGCCCCAGCATTTT
CDR3aa: CASSIVPTENQPQHF

len: 18
abundance: NA
d_gene: TRBD2
v_gene: TRBV10-1
j_gene: TRBJ2-3
CDR3nt: TGCGCCAGCAGTGTGGGGGGGGGACTAGCGGGAGTTGGAGATACGCAGTATTTT
CDR3aa: CASSVGGGLAGVGDTQYF

len: 15
abundance: NA
d_gene: TRBD1
v_gene: TRBV28
j_gene: TRBJ2-7
CDR3nt: TGTGCCAGCAGAATGGGACAGGGGCGCCCCTACGAGCAGTACTTC
CDR3aa: CASRMGQGRPYEQYF

len: 19
abundance: NA
d_gene: NA
v_gene: TRBV29-1
j_gene: TRBJ2-3
CDR3nt: TGCAGCGTTGAATTTCCTATCGGGTTCTCTCACGGGGTCACAGATACGCAGTATTTT
CDR3aa: CSVEFPIGFSHGVTDTQYF

len: 15
abundance: NA
d_gene: NA
v_gene: TRBV5-1
j_gene: TRBJ2-7
CDR3nt: TGCGCCAGCAGCGCACAGGGATCCTCCAGCTACGAGCAGTACTTC
CDR3aa: CASSAQGSSSYEQYF

len: 13
abundance: few
d_gene: NA
v_gene: TRBV3-1/TRBV3-2
j_gene: TRBJ1-1
CDR3nt: TGTGCCAGCTGTAATACAGCGAACACTGAAGCTTTCTTT
CDR3aa: CASCNTANTEAFF

len: 12
abundance: once
d_gene: NA
v_gene: TRBV28
j_gene: TRBJ2-1
CDR3nt: TGTGCCAGCGGGAGGCATTTGAATGAGCAGTTCTTC
CDR3aa: CASGRHLNEQFF

len: 14
abundance: NA
d_gene: NA
v_gene: TRBV13
j_gene: TRBJ2-1
CDR3nt: TGTGCCAGCAGCTCAACTTGGAGGTCCAATGAGCAGTTCTTC
CDR3aa: CASSSTWRSNEQFF

len: 14
abundance: NA
d_gene: NA
v_gene: TRBV27
j_gene: TRBJ1-5
CDR3nt: TGTGCCAGCAGTTTAGGGGGGAGCAATCAGCCCCAGCATTTT
CDR3aa: CASSLGGSNQPQHF

len: 13
abundance: NA
d_gene: TRBD1
v_gene: TRBV27
j_gene: TRBJ1-2
CDR3nt: TGTGCCAGCATATCCCGGACAGGGGGCGGCTACACCTTC
CDR3aa: CASISRTGGGYTF

len: 12
abundance: NA
d_gene: TRBD1
v_gene: TRBV12-3/TRBV12-4
j_gene: TRBJ1-1
CDR3nt: TGTGCCAGCAGGGGACAGGGCACTGAAGCTTTCTTT
CDR3aa: CASRGQGTEAFF

len: 19
abundance: NA
d_gene: NA
v_gene: TRBV28
j_gene: TRBJ1-1
CDR3nt: TGTGCCAGCAGAAGATTCCGAGGGGGGGCTTACTTGGTGGACACTGAAGCTTTCTTT
CDR3aa: CASRRFRGGAYLVDTEAFF

len: 19
abundance: NA
d_gene: TRBD2
v_gene: TRBV15
j_gene: TRBJ2-3
CDR3nt: TGTGCCACCAGCAGAGATCCGGATAGCGGGAGGTTAAGCACAGATACGCAGTATTTT
CDR3aa: CATSRDPDSGRLSTDTQYF

len: 13
abundance: NA
d_gene: TRBD1
v_gene: TRBV6-5
j_gene: TRBJ2-3
CDR3nt: TGTGCCAGCAGGGACAGGGGGCGGGGTACGCAGTATTTT
CDR3aa: CASRDRGRGTQYF

len: 14
abundance: NA
d_gene: NA
v_gene: TRBV5-1
j_gene: TRBJ2-3
CDR3nt: TGCGCCAGCAGCTTGGAAGCGGCGGCCGGAGCGCAGTATTTT
CDR3aa: CASSLEAAAGAQYF

len: 15
abundance: NA
d_gene: TRBD1
v_gene: TRBV5-1
j_gene: TRBJ1-1
CDR3nt: TGCGCCAGCAGCTTGGAGGGACAGAAGAACACTGAAGCTTTCTTT
CDR3aa: CASSLEGQKNTEAFF

len: 16
abundance: NA
d_gene: NA
v_gene: TRBV14
j_gene: TRBJ2-4
CDR3nt: TGTGCCAGCAGCCAAGTCGCTAGTATGGGCAAAAACATTCAGTACTTC
CDR3aa: CASSQVASMGKNIQYF

len: 14
abundance: NA
d_gene: NA
v_gene: TRBV24-1
j_gene: TRBJ1-1
CDR3nt: TGTGCCACCAGGAAGACAGGCGCGGACACTGAAGCTTTCTTT
CDR3aa: CATRKTGADTEAFF

len: 18
abundance: NA
d_gene: NA
v_gene: TRBV4-1
j_gene: TRBJ2-3
CDR3nt: TGCGCCAGCAGCCAAGATCTGTGGGCAGGGGTGGGGATGGATACGCAGTATTTT
CDR3aa: CASSQDLWAGVGMDTQYF

len: 15
abundance: once
d_gene: NA
v_gene: TRBV7-8
j_gene: TRBJ2-7
CDR3nt: TGTGCCAGCAGCTCCCCGGCCAGCGGGTTCTACGAGCAGTACTTC
CDR3aa: CASSSPASGFYEQYF

len: 19
abundance: NA
d_gene: TRBD1
v_gene: TRBV19
j_gene: TRBJ2-7
CDR3nt: TGTGCCAGTAGTGAGTCGTTAAAAGGACAGGGGGCCCTCTCCTACGAGCAGTACTTC
CDR3aa: CASSESLKGQGALSYEQYF

len: 15
abundance: NA
d_gene: TRBD2
v_gene: TRBV10-3
j_gene: TRBJ2-1
CDR3nt: TGTGCCATCAGCCCCAATGGCGGGAGATACAATGAGCAGTTCTTC
CDR3aa: CAISPNGGRYNEQFF

len: 11
abundance: NA
d_gene: NA
v_gene: TRBV19
j_gene: TRBJ1-1
CDR3nt: TGTGCCAGTAGGCGGAACACTGAAGCTTTCTTT
CDR3aa: CASRRNTEAFF

len: 12
abundance: NA
d_gene: NA
v_gene: TRBV6-5
j_gene: TRBJ2-7
CDR3nt: TGTGCCAGCAGTTACGGGACACCCCCGTTCTACTTC
CDR3aa: CASSYGTPPFYF

len: 14
abundance: NA
d_gene: NA
v_gene: TRBV6-5
j_gene: TRBJ2-5
CDR3nt: TGTGCCAGCAGTTACGTCGACAACCAAGAGACCCAGTACTTC
CDR3aa: CASSYVDNQETQYF

len: 14
abundance: NA
d_gene: NA
v_gene: TRBV29-1
j_gene: TRBJ2-1
CDR3nt: TGCAGCGTTGCAGCGACTTATCTGTACAATGAGCAGTTCTTC
CDR3aa: CSVAATYLYNEQFF

len: 14
abundance: NA
d_gene: NA
v_gene: TRBV19
j_gene: TRBJ2-3
CDR3nt: TGTGCCAGTAGACCTAGCGATAGCACAGATACGCAGTATTTT
CDR3aa: CASRPSDSTDTQYF

len: 10
abundance: NA
d_gene: NA
v_gene: TRBV6-5
j_gene: TRBJ1-2
CDR3nt: TGTGCCGCGGTCGACTATGGCTACACCTTC
CDR3aa: CAAVDYGYTF

len: 14
abundance: NA
d_gene: NA
v_gene: TRBV15
j_gene: TRBJ2-5
CDR3nt: TGTGCCACCAGCATGGGGGCGCTGGAAGAAACCCAGTACTTC
CDR3aa: CATSMGALEETQYF

len: 15
abundance: NA
d_gene: TRBD1
v_gene: TRBV10-3
j_gene: TRBJ1-2
CDR3nt: TGTGCCATCAGTGTCGGACAGGGTATAGACTATGGCTACACCTTC
CDR3aa: CAISVGQGIDYGYTF

len: 13
abundance: NA
d_gene: NA
v_gene: TRBV27
j_gene: TRBJ2-2
CDR3nt: TGTGCCAGCAGTCCCCACACGGGCGGGGAGCTGTTTTTT
CDR3aa: CASSPHTGGELFF

len: 16
abundance: NA
d_gene: TRBD2
v_gene: TRBV5-4
j_gene: TRBJ2-5
CDR3nt: TGTGCCAGCAGCTTGGTAGGGACTAGCGGGGGGGAGACCCAGTACTTC
CDR3aa: CASSLVGTSGGETQYF

len: 14
abundance: NA
d_gene: TRBD1
v_gene: TRBV6-1
j_gene: TRBJ2-7
CDR3nt: TGTGCCAGCAGTGAAGCTAGGGACAGGGGACCGCAGTACTTC
CDR3aa: CASSEARDRGPQYF

len: 14
abundance: NA
d_gene: NA
v_gene: TRBV7-9
j_gene: TRBJ1-6
CDR3nt: TGTGCCAGCAGCTTCCAGGGAGGGGTCTCACCCCTCCACTTT
CDR3aa: CASSFQGGVSPLHF

len: 14
abundance: once
d_gene: NA
v_gene: TRBV3-1/TRBV3-2
j_gene: TRBJ2-1
CDR3nt: TGTGCCAGCAGCCAAGATCGGGGGTTTAATGAGCAGTTCTTC
CDR3aa: CASSQDRGFNEQFF